A single sample gave rise to the 18 T cell receptor beta chains below, sequenced in a study of blood T cells in healthy people across ages. A second PCR of roughly 7 to 11 cycles used a sample-barcoded 5' primer and a J-beta primer mix. MiXCR, run by TCRdb on the 5' RACE reads, gives a single entry per CDR3 protein. Of about 1.4 million distinct CDR3 sequences listed, approximately 59% were seen once; the top ten hold 5% to 7%. The material sequenced was blood. The origin of the receptors is a man aged 18 to 30 in good health.

This chain connects TRBV10-3 to TRBJ2-3; D not certain. Germline V gene lookup returns CDR1 ENHRY and CDR2 SYGVKD. V was clipped by 3 bases and J by 6 bases, with 4 bases between them. This CDR3 is 11 amino acids long. CDR3 in DNA: TGTGCCATCAGTGATAAGGATACGCAGTATTTT. Translated: CAISDKDTQYF.

CDR3 nucleotides: TGTGCCAGCAGCGTATCTCAGGGCACAGATACGCAGTATTTT. It yields the protein CASSVSQGTDTQYF. This chain links TRBV9 with TRBJ2-3; D not resolved. The germline gives CDR1 SGDLS, CDR2 YYNGEE. The CDR3 contains 14 residues. V lost 1 base and J lost 1, with 7 bases in between.

The V call is TRBV11-2, the J call TRBJ2-3; 7 nucleotides align to TRBD2. The V gene's germline CDR1 is SGHAT and CDR2 FQNNGV. The junction had 9 bases not matched to a gene; V was cut back by 5 bases and J by 1 base. The CDR3 length is 16 residues. The CDR3 protein is CASSLPASGGTDTQYF. DNA of the CDR3: TGTGCCAGCAGCCTACCGGCTAGCGGAGGCACAGATACGCAGTATTTT.

The rearrangement uses TRBV9 and TRBJ1-2; 8 nucleotides line up with TRBD1. The V segment lost 4 bases and the J segment 4 bases; nucleotides outside the gene matches: 9. Germline CDR1 and CDR2: SGDLS and YYNGEE. This CDR3 is built from 15 residues. Written as DNA, the CDR3 is TGTGCCAGCAGCTTATCCGACAGGGGCCTCTATGGCTACACCTTC. This translates into CASSLSDRGLYGYTF. Full variable domain (remainder filled in from reference TRBV9 and TRBJ1-2): DSGVTQTPKHLITATGQRVTLRCSPRSGDLSVYWYQQSLDQGLQFLIQYYNGEERAKGNILERFSAQQFPDLHSELNLSSLELGDSALYFCASSLSDRGLYGYTFGSGTRLTVV.

The chain combines TRBV20-1 with TRBJ2-5; TRBD2 matches at 10 bases. Looked up from germline, CDR1 is DFQATT and CDR2 is SNEGSKA (reference sequence). This CDR3 is 18 amino acids long. V trimming: 0 bases; J trimming: 0 bases; junction bases outside the gene matches: 10. The CDR3 reads CSARDVRELAGDQETQYF. CDR3 bases: TGCAGTGCTAGAGATGTTAGGGAGCTAGCGGGAGACCAAGAGACCCAGTACTTC.

The chain uses TRBV13 and TRBJ2-7; D could derive from TRBD1 or TRBD2 (5 bases each). The CDR3 covers 19 residues. CDR1 is PRHDT, CDR2 FYEKMQ, per germline (reference sequence). Between the trimmed V and J ends, which lost 1 base and 4 bases, there was a span of 26 bases. The CDR3 bases are TGTGCCAGCAGCTTAGTCTCCAATAGGGGAGAAAAGGGTGCTTACGAGCAGTACTTC. Protein: CASSLVSNRGEKGAYEQYF.

J is TRBJ2-3 and V is TRBV27; D is possibly TRBD1 (5 bases). Per germline, CDR1 MNHEY and CDR2 SMNVEV (reference sequence). V was shortened by 5 bases and J by 1 base, with 16 bases between the two germline ends. This CDR3 spans 16 amino acids. The CDR3 region is CASSTLTGPGTDTQYF. The CDR3 coding sequence is TGTGCCAGCAGTACCTTAACAGGACCCGGCACAGATACGCAGTATTTT.

This clonotype was observed at least ten times. The chain is built from TRBV7-2 and TRBJ1-2; D is undetermined. This CDR3 is 12 amino acids long. Germline V lookup: CDR1 SGHTA, CDR2 FQGNSA. Trimming left V 1 base short and J 1 base short, with 1 base between. CDR3 sequence reads: CASSLVNYGYTF. CDR3 nucleotide sequence: TGTGCCAGCAGCTTAGTTAACTATGGCTACACCTTC.

The chain recombines TRBV6-6 with TRBJ1-5, with D possibly TRBD1 on 5 matching bases. Trimming stripped 8 bases from V and 4 bases from J, with 15 bases between. The CDR3 extends over 14 amino acids. The germline gives CDR1 MNHNY, CDR2 SVGAGI (reference sequence). The CDR3, as DNA: TGTGCCAGCCGGAATGCGGGGGGAAATCAGCCCCAGCATTTT. As protein: CASRNAGGNQPQHF.

CDR3 region: CASSLDSPGLNEKLFF. CDR3 DNA: TGTGCCAGCAGCTTAGACTCTCCGGGGCTTAATGAAAAACTGTTTTTT. V is TRBV11-2 and J is TRBJ1-4, with D tentatively TRBD1 (5 bases). The CDR3 is 16 residues long. Trimming removed 0 bases from V and 4 bases from J, with 12 bases in between. Germline CDR1 and CDR2: SGHAT and FQNNGV.

The chain couples TRBV5-1 to TRBJ2-1; D unresolved. The CDR3 is made up of 15 amino acids. Trimming took off 5 bases at V and 8 bases at J, with 20 bases between the two ends. Germline CDR1 is SGHRS and CDR2 is YFSETQ. Written as DNA, the CDR3 is TGCGCCAGCAGTTCCCTGCCTGGGGATCTAGATGAGCAGTTCTTC. Amino acid sequence: CASSSLPGDLDEQFF. The full variable domain, rest sourced from reference TRBV5-1 and TRBJ2-1, is KAGVTQTPRYLIKTRGQQVTLSCSPISGHRSVSWYQQTPGQGLQFLFEYFSETQRNKGNFPGRFSGRQFSNSRSEMNVSTLELGDSALYLCASSSLPGDLDEQFFGPGTRLTVL.

The chain carries TRBV4-2 and TRBJ2-1; 9 nucleotides align to TRBD2. Germline assignment: CDR1 LGHNA and CDR2 YNFKEQ. V trimming: 1 base; J trimming: 8 bases; junction bases outside the gene matches: 6. The CDR3 is 15 amino acids. In DNA, the CDR3 is TGTGCCAGCAGCCAAGGGGCTAGCGGGGCCGATGAGCAGTTCTTC. It translates to CASSQGASGADEQFF.

The chain couples TRBV6-1 to TRBJ2-4; a weak D match, TRBD1 (6 bases). Trimming cost V 10 bases and J 1 base, with 11 bases left between them. The length of the CDR3 is 13 residues. Germline lookup yields CDR1 MNHNS and CDR2 SASEGT. CDR3 loop: CAIRQDAKNIQYF. In DNA form, the CDR3 reads TGTGCCATTCGACAGGACGCCAAAAACATTCAGTACTTC.

The J gene is TRBJ2-3, the V gene TRBV29-1, with D perhaps TRBD1 (6 bases). Trimming left V 4 bases short and J 5 bases short, with 16 bases between. CDR3 size: 14 residues. CDR1 is SQVTM, CDR2 ANQGSEA, per germline. The CDR3 bases are TGCAGCGTTGGCCTAAAACAGGGAGTAGATACGCAGTATTTT. Its protein product is CSVGLKQGVDTQYF.

V usage is TRBV3-1 and J usage is TRBJ2-7, with D hard to call. V was shortened by 7 bases and J by 7 bases, with 20 bases between the two germline ends. Germline V gene sequence: CDR1 LGHDT, CDR2 YNNKEL (reference sequence). The CDR3 consists of 14 residues. The CDR3 reads CASTAESDPREQYF. The CDR3 nucleotides are TGTGCCAGCACAGCTGAATCGGACCCCAGAGAGCAGTACTTC.

This clonotype was observed a single time. The rearrangement links TRBV20-1 to TRBJ2-4, with 7 bases matching TRBD2. V was pared by 0 bases and J by 6 bases, with 8 bases of the junction left unmatched. This CDR3 region has 15 residues. The germline CDR1 and CDR2 sequences are DFQATT and SNEGSKA (reference sequence). The CDR3, as DNA: TGCAGTGCTAGAGATCCCAGGGACTATCTAAACATTCAGTACTTC. Its translation: CSARDPRDYLNIQYF.

This clonotype turned up a few times. V gene TRBV29-1 combines with J gene TRBJ1-2; tentative D call: TRBD1 (5 bases). Germline V gene lookup returns CDR1 SQVTM and CDR2 ANQGSEA. Trimming took off 6 bases at V and 3 bases at J, with 11 bases between the two ends. The length of the CDR3 is 12 residues. The CDR3 sequence: CSVGRDYYGYTF. In nucleotides, the CDR3 is TGCAGCGTGGGGAGGGACTACTATGGCTACACCTTC.

The chain is built from TRBV4-2 and TRBJ2-7; tentatively, D is TRBD1 (6 bases). Germline V gene data show CDR1 as LGHNA and CDR2 as YNFKEQ. V lost 4 bases and J lost 0, with 19 bases in between. The CDR3 runs 17 residues. The CDR3 protein is CASSPSRARQASYEQYF. CDR3 bases: TGTGCCAGCAGCCCCTCGAGGGCGCGACAGGCCTCCTACGAGCAGTACTTC.